Reported below is one T cell receptor beta chain. Germline V CDR1 and CDR2: KGHSH, LQKENI. This CDR3 has 18 amino acids. The trim removed 3 bases at V and 0 bases at J, leaving 6 bases unmatched. This entry belongs to a study of blood T cell repertoires in COVID-19. Study-level background: The study drew acute and convalescent COVID-19 samples from the United States, Italy and Spain.

Only in-frame clones appear in the TCRdb table, and some are missing; sequencing was by immunoSEQ multiplex PCR. The sample carries approximately 170,000 clones, under 85% recorded once. The chain links TRBV18 to TRBJ2-2; TRBD2 matches 11 bases. The TCR was taken from a man aged 70 or older who had recovered from COVID-19. Sequenced material: peripheral blood. CDR3 nucleotides: TGTGCCAGCTCACCCCATAGACTAGCGGGATCGAACACCGGGGAGCTGTTTTTT. Its protein product is CASSPHRLAGSNTGELFF.